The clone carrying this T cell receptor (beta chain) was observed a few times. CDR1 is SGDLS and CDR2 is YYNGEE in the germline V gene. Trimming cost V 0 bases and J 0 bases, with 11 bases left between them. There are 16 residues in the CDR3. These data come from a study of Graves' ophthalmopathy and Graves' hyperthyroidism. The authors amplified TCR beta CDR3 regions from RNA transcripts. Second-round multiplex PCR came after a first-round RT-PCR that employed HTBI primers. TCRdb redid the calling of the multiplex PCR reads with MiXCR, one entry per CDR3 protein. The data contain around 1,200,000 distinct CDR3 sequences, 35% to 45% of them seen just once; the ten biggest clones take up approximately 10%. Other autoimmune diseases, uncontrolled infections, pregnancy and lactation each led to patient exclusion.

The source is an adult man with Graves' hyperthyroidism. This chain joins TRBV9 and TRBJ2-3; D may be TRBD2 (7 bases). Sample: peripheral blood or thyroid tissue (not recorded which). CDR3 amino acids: CASSVAAGASTDTQYF. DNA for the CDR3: TGTGCCAGCAGCGTAGCCGCGGGGGCTAGCACAGATACGCAGTATTTT.